This T cell receptor beta chain was profiled in a study of shared clonotypes between healthy human individuals. Unsorted PBMC DNA was run through sequencing on ten immunoSEQ deep assay plates. Data came from immunoSEQ multiplex PCR; TCRdb stores just in-frame clones and leaves some out. The sample contains about 510,000 clones, around 79% of which appear only once. This CDR3 comprises 15 residues. Per germline, CDR1 MNHEY and CDR2 SVGAGI. Trimming stripped 2 bases from V and 1 base from J, with 9 bases between. The sample consisted of PBMCs. The chain combines TRBV6-5 with TRBJ1-3, with TRBD1 as a possible D gene (5 bases). This TCR was recovered from a woman aged 40-49 years in good health. Some clones in this sample may be carry-over from other donors' samples. The CDR3 sequence: CASSYRRQSGNTIYF. The CDR3 DNA reads TGTGCCAGCAGTTACCGGAGACAGTCTGGAAACACCATATATTTT.